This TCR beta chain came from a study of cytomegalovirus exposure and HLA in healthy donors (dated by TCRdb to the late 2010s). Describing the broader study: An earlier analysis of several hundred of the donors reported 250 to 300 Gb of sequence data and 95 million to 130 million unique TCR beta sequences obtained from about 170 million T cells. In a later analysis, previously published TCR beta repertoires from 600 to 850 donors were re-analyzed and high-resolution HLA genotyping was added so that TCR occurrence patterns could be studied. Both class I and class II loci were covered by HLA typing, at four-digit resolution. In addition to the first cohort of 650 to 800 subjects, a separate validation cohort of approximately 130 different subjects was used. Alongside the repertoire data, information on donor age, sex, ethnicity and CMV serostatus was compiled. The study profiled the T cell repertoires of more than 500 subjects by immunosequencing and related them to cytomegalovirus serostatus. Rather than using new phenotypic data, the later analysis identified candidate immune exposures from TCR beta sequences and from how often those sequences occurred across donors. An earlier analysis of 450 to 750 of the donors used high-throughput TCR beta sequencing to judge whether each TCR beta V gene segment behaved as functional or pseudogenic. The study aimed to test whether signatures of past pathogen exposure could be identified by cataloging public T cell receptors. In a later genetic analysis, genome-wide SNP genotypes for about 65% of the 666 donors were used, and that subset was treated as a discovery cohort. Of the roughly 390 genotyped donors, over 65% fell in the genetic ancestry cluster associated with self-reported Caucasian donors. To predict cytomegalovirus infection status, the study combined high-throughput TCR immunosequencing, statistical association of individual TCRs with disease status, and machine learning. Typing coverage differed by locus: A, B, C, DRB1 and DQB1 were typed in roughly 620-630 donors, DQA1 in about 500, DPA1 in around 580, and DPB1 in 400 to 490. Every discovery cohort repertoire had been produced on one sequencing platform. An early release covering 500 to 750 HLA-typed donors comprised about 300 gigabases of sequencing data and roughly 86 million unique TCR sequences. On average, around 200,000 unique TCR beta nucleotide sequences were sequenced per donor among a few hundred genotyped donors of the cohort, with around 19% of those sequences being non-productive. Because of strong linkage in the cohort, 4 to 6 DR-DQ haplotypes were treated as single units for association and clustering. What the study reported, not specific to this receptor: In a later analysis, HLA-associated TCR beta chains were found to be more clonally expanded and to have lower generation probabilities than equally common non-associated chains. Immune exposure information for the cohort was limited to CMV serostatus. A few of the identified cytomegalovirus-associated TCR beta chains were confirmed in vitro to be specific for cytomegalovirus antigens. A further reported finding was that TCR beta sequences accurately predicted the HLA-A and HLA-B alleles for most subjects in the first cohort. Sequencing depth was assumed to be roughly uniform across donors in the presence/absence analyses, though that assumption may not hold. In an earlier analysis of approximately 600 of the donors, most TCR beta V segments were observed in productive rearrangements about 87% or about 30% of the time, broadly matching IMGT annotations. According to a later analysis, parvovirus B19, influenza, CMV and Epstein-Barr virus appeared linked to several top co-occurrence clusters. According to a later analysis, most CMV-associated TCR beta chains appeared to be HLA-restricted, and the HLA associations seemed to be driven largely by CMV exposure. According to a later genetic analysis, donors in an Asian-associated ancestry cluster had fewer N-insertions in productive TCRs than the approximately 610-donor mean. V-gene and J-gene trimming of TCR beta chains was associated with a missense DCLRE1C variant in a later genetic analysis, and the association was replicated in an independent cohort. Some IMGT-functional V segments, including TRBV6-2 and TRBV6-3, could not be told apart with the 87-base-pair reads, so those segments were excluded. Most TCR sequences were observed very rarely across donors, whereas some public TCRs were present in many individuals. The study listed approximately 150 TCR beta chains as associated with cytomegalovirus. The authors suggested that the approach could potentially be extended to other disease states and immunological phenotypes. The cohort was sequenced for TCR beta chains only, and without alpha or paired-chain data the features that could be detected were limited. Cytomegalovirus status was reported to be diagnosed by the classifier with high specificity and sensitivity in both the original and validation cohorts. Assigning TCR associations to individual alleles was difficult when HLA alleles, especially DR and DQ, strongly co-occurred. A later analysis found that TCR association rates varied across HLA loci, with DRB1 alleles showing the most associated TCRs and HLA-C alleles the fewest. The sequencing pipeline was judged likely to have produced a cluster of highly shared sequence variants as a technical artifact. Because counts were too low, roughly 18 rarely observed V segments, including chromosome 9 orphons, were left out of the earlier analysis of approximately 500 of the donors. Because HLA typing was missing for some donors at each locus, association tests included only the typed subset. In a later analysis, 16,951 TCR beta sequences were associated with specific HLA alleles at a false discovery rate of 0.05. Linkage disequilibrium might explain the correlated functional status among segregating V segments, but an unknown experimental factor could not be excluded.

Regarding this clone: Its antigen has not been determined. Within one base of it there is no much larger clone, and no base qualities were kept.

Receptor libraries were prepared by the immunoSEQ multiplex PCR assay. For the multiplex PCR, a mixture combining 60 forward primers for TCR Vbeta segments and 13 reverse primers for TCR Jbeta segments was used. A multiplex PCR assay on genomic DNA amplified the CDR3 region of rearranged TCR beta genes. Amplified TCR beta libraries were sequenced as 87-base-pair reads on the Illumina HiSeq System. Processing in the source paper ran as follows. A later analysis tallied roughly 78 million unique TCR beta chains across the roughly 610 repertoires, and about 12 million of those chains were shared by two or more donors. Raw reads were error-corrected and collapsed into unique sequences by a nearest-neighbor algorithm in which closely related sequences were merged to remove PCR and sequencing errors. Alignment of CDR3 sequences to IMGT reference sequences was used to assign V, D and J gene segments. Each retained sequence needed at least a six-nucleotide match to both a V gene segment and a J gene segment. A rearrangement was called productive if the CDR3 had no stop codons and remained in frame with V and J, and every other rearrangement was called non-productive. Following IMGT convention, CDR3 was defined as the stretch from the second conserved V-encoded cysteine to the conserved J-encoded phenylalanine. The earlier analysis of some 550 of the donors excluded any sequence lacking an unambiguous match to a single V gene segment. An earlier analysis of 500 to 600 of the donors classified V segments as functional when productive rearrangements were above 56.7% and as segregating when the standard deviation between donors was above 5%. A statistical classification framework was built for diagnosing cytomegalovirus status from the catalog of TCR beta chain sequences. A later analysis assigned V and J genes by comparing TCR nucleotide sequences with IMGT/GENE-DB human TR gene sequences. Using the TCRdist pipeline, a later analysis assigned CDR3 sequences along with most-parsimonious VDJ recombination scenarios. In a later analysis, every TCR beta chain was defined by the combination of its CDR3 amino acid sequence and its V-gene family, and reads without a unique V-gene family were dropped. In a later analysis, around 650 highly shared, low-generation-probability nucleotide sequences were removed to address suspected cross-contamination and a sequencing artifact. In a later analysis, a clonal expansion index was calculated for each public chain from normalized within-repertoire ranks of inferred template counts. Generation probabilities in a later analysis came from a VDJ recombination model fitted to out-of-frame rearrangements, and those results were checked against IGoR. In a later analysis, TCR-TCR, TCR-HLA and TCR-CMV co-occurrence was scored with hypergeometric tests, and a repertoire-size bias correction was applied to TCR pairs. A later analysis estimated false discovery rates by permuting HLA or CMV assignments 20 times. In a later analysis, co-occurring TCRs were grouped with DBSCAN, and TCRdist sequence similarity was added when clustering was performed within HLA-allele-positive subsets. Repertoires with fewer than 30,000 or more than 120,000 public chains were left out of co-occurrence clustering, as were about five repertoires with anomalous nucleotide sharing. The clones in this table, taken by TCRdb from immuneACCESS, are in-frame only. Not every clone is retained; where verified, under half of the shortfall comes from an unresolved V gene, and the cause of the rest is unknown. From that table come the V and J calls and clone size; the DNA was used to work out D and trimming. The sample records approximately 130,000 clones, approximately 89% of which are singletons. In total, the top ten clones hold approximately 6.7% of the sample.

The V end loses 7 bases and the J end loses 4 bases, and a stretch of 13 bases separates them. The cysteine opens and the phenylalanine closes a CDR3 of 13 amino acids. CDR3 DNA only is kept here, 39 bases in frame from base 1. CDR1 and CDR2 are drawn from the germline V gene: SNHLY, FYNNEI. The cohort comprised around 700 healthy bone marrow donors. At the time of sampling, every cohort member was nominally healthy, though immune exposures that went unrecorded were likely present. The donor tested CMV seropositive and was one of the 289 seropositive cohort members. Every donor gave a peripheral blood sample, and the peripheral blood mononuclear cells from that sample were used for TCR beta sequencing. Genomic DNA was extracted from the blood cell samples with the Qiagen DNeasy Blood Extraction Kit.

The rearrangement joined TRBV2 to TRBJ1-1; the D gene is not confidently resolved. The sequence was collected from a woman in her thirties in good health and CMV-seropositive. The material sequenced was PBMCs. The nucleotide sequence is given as TGTGCCAGCAACGCGGCCACGCTCACTGAAGCTTTCTTT. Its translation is CASNAATLTEAFF.